These 18 T cell receptor beta chains originate from one sample sequenced in a study of blood T cell repertoires in COVID-19. Some clones are missing from TCRdb's copy, which holds only in-frame ones; the method was immunoSEQ multiplex PCR. Here the sample spans fewer than 200,000 clones, 70% to 90% being singletons. The sequenced sample consisted of peripheral blood. The receptors come from a young man who had recovered from COVID-19.

J is TRBJ1-6 and V is TRBV28; tentative D call: TRBD1 (5 bases). Germline CDR1 and CDR2: MDHEN and SYDVKM. The V and J ends lost 6 bases and 7 bases respectively, with 16 bases between them. This CDR3 is built from 15 residues. This CDR3 reads CASSPAGGKNSPLHF. The CDR3 DNA is TGTGCCAGCAGCCCAGCGGGGGGGAAAAATTCACCCCTCCACTTT. The complete variable domain, with remaining parts taken from reference TRBV28 and TRBJ1-6, reads DVKVTQSSRYLVKRTGEKVFLECVQDMDHENMFWYRQDPGLGLRLIYFSYDVKMKEKGDIPEGYSVSREKKERFSLILESASTNQTSMYLCASSPAGGKNSPLHFGNGTRLTVT.

The chain recombines TRBV7-8 with TRBJ1-2, with D hard to call. V lost 5 bases and J 3 bases, leaving 13 bases between the germline ends. Germline V gene data show CDR1 as SGHVS and CDR2 as FQNEAQ. The CDR3 runs 14 residues. In DNA form, the CDR3 reads TGTGCCAGCAGCGCTCGGGAATTGGACTATGGCTACACCTTC. Amino acids: CASSARELDYGYTF.

V is TRBV9 and J is TRBJ1-1, with D tentatively TRBD1 (6 bases). V was cut by 3 bases and J by 11 bases, with 17 bases left in between. Germline V CDR1 and CDR2: SGDLS, YYNGEE. The CDR3 extends over 13 amino acids. For the CDR3, the DNA is TGTGCCAGCAGCGAAGGGGGTCTACCTGGGGCTTTCTTT. Protein product: CASSEGGLPGAFF.

Here the CDR3 DNA reads TGTGCCACCAAACAGGCTCCTTTAAGTGGAAACATTCAGTACTTC. Translated, it gives CATKQAPLSGNIQYF. V is TRBV2 and J is TRBJ2-4; D may be TRBD1 (5 bases). Germline CDR1 reads SNHLY; CDR2 reads FYNNEI. CDR3 length: 15 residues. Trimming stripped 10 bases from V and 6 bases from J, with 22 bases between. The entire variable domain, with the rest obtained from reference TRBV2 and TRBJ2-4, is as follows: EPEVTQTPSHQVTQMGQEVILRCVPISNHLYFYWYRQILGQKVEFLVSFYNNEISEKSEIFDDQFSVERPDGSNFTLKIRSTKLEDSAMYFCATKQAPLSGNIQYFGAGTRLSVL.

This chain joins TRBV5-4 and TRBJ2-5; the D is unclear. This CDR3 has 13 amino acids. Trimming stripped 0 bases from V and 13 bases from J, with 16 bases between. CDR1 and CDR2 (germline): SGHNT, YYREEE (reference sequence). CDR3 amino acids: CASSLVGQPPAYF. CDR3 in DNA: TGTGCCAGCAGCTTGGTTGGCCAACCACCTGCGTACTTC.

V and J are TRBV5-5 and TRBJ2-7; 8 nucleotides line up with TRBD1. Trimming took 2 bases from V and 2 from J; bases not matched to a gene: 6. This CDR3 region has 15 residues. The germline gives CDR1 SGHKS, CDR2 YYEKEE (reference sequence). The CDR3 nucleotides read TGTGCCAGCAGCTTTGGGAGGACAGGGCCCTACGAGCAGTACTTC. It codes for CASSFGRTGPYEQYF.

This clone was detected only once. The chain couples TRBV2 to TRBJ2-1; 9 nucleotides match TRBD1. Trimming took 9 bases from V and 2 from J; bases not matched to a gene: 2. Germline V gene sequence: CDR1 SNHLY, CDR2 FYNNEI. The CDR3 totals 13 residues. CDR3 DNA sequence: TGTGCCAGTGGGACAGGGACCTACAATGAGCAGTTCTTC. Its protein is CASGTGTYNEQFF.

The chain has TRBV2 and TRBJ1-2, with a weak D call TRBD1 (6 bases). Germline-derived CDR1 and CDR2 are SNHLY and FYNNEI. The CDR3 runs 15 residues. V lost 6 bases, J lost 1 base, and 15 bases lay in between. The CDR3 DNA is TGTGCCAGCAGCCCCGCCGACAGGTTTAACTATGGCTACACCTTC. This translates into CASSPADRFNYGYTF.

The J gene is TRBJ1-3, the V gene TRBV7-9; possible D gene TRBD1, 5 bases. CDR3 length: 15 residues. V lost 5 bases, J lost 3 bases, and 14 bases lay in between. Germline lookup yields CDR1 SEHNR and CDR2 FQNEAQ (reference sequence). The CDR3 bases are TGTGCCAGCAGCCCGGGGGACGCCGATGGAAACACCATATATTTT. Amino acid sequence: CASSPGDADGNTIYF. Looking up the rest from reference TRBV7-9 and TRBJ1-3 gives the full variable domain: DTGVSQNPRHKITKRGQNVTFRCDPISEHNRLYWYRQTLGQGPEFLTYFQNEAQLEKSRLLSDRFSAERPKGSFSTLEIQRTEQGDSAMYLCASSPGDADGNTIYFGEGSWLTVV.

This clone was seen a handful of times. The rearrangement uses TRBV19 and TRBJ1-1, with TRBD1 matching 7 bases. V shed 5 bases and J 3 bases; nucleotides not matched to a gene: 9. The CDR3 spans 15 residues. CDR1 is LNHDA, CDR2 SQIVND, per germline (reference sequence). CDR3 sequence reads: CASSSRTGKDTEAFF. CDR3 bases: TGTGCCAGTAGTTCGCGGACAGGTAAGGACACTGAAGCTTTCTTT.

This clone counts as medium-sized (0.01 to 0.1%). The V gene is TRBV18, the J gene TRBJ2-2; a weak D match, TRBD2 (6 bases). V shed 5 bases and J shed 7 bases, with 8 bases lying between them. The CDR3 extends over 12 amino acids. Germline V lookup: CDR1 KGHSH, CDR2 LQKENI. CDR3 protein: CASSAGRGELFF. The CDR3 nucleotides read TGTGCCAGCTCAGCGGGACGCGGGGAGCTGTTTTTT.

J is TRBJ2-7 and V is TRBV27, with 8 bases lining up with TRBD2. With 0 bases clipped from V and 4 bases from J, the junction kept 5 bases outside the gene matches. The CDR3 extends over 15 amino acids. Germline-derived CDR1 and CDR2 are MNHEY and SMNVEV (reference sequence). The chain's CDR3 is CASSLSTSGPYEQYF. In nucleotides, the CDR3 is TGTGCCAGCAGTTTATCCACTAGCGGACCGTACGAGCAGTACTTC.

This clone was seen a few times. The chain couples TRBV7-2 to TRBJ1-6, with D possibly TRBD1 on 5 matching bases. V lost 5 bases to trimming and J lost 10 bases, with 15 bases between them. The CDR3 contains 14 residues. Germline loops: CDR1 SGHTA, CDR2 FQGNSA. CDR3 sequence (DNA): TGTGCCAGCAGCGTTAGAGAAAGGGGATCACCCCTCCACTTT. Its protein product is CASSVRERGSPLHF.

This sequence joins TRBV5-1 and TRBJ2-1; 8 bases agree with TRBD1. The CDR3 extends over 15 amino acids. V lost 4 bases, J lost 8 bases, and 11 bases stayed unmatched. Germline CDR1 reads SGHRS; CDR2 reads YFSETQ. The CDR3 sequence: CASSTAGTGSHEQFF. The CDR3 DNA sequence: TGCGCCAGCAGCACAGCCGGGACAGGCAGCCATGAGCAGTTCTTC.

The rearrangement links TRBV27 to TRBJ2-7; 9 bases are shared with TRBD2. In germline, CDR1 is MNHEY, CDR2 SMNVEV (reference sequence). V was clipped by 5 bases and J by 3 bases; unmatched bases: 11. The CDR3 is 16 amino acids. The CDR3 sequence: CASSVSLGLASYEQYF. DNA of the CDR3: TGTGCCAGCAGTGTAAGTTTGGGACTAGCTAGCTACGAGCAGTACTTC.

The chain employs TRBV10-3 and TRBJ2-2; D gene unclear. The CDR3 is made up of 12 amino acids. The germline V and J ends were trimmed by 10 bases and 0 bases, with 6 bases remaining between them. Looked up from germline, CDR1 is ENHRY and CDR2 is SYGVKD. The DNA of the CDR3 is TGTGCCACCCGGGCGAACACCGGGGAGCTGTTTTTT. Protein sequence: CATRANTGELFF.

The chain recombines TRBV5-6 with TRBJ2-3; D not resolved. Trimming removed 6 bases from V and 2 bases from J, with 16 bases in between. The CDR3 is 15 amino acids. CDR1 and CDR2 (germline): SGHDT, YYEEEE. In nucleotides, the CDR3 is TGTGCCAGCAACGCGCACGGCAGGTTCACAGATACGCAGTATTTT. Amino acids: CASNAHGRFTDTQYF. Full variable domain (missing parts from reference TRBV5-6 and TRBJ2-3): DAGVTQSPTHLIKTRGQQVTLRCSPKSGHDTVSWYQQALGQGPQFIFQYYEEEERQRGNFPDRFSGHQFPNYSSELNVNALLLGDSALYLCASNAHGRFTDTQYFGPGTRLTVL.

The V call is TRBV6-2 or TRBV6-3, the J call TRBJ1-2; D is possibly TRBD1 (5 bases). This CDR3 comprises 14 residues. Germline lookup yields CDR1 MNHEY and CDR2 SVGEGT. The V gene lost 0 bases and the J gene lost 1 base, with 6 bases spanning the gap. The CDR3 sequence: CASSYSTVNYGYTF. As DNA, the CDR3 is TGTGCCAGCAGTTACTCGACAGTTAACTATGGCTACACCTTC.